Listed here are 10 T cell receptor beta chains from one sample, sequenced in a study of blood T cell repertoires in COVID-19. The assay was immunoSEQ multiplex PCR, and TCRdb's table has in-frame clones only and misses some. Of 200,000 to 300,000 clones listed, approximately 90% are singletons. Sequenced sample: PBMCs or T cells enriched from blood (not recorded which). The receptors derive from a man in his forties or fifties who had recovered from COVID-19.

Here the CDR3 DNA reads TGTGCCACCAGTGATTCCGCAGGGGGTTCGCAGCCCCAGCATTTT. This codes for CATSDSAGGSQPQHF. The chain joins TRBV24-1 to TRBJ1-5, with TRBD1 matching 7 bases. V was pared by 2 bases and J by 7 bases, with 7 bases of the junction left unmatched. Germline V gives CDR1 KGHDR, CDR2 SFDVKD. This CDR3 contains 15 residues.

This sequence joins TRBV5-1 and TRBJ2-1; 9 bases line up with TRBD2. Germline loops: CDR1 SGHRS, CDR2 YFSETQ. This CDR3 region has 16 residues. Trimming removed 1 base from V and 3 bases from J; junction bases left unmatched: 5. DNA for the CDR3: TGCGCCAGCAGCTTGCTAGCGGGAATGAGCTACAATGAGCAGTTCTTC. Amino acids: CASSLLAGMSYNEQFF.

J is TRBJ1-2 and V is TRBV7-9; 11 bases align to TRBD1. The V gene's germline CDR1 is SEHNR and CDR2 FQNEAQ (reference sequence). J lost 4 bases, V lost 5 bases, and 3 bases had no gene match. The CDR3 covers 14 residues. The CDR3 sequence: CASSRDRGGYGYTF. As DNA, the CDR3 is TGTGCCAGCAGCCGGGACAGGGGGGGCTATGGCTACACCTTC.

The V and J genes are TRBV15 and TRBJ1-2, with a weak D call TRBD1 (6 bases). Per germline, CDR1 LNHNV and CDR2 YYDKDF (reference sequence). V lost 5 bases and J lost 5, with 15 bases in between. CDR3 length: 14 amino acids. In DNA form, the CDR3 reads TGTGCCACCAGCGAAGATTTGAGGGGGTATGGCTACACCTTC. This codes for CATSEDLRGYGYTF.

This clone was observed once. The chain couples TRBV3-1 (or the pseudogene TRBV3-2) to TRBJ2-1; 14 bases map to TRBD2. This CDR3 spans 15 amino acids. V lost 6 bases, J lost 9 bases, and 7 bases stayed unmatched. CDR1 LGHDT and CDR2 YNNKEL come from the germline V gene (reference sequence). CDR3 sequence reads: CASREGLAGVSEQFF. CDR3 DNA: TGTGCCAGCAGGGAGGGACTAGCGGGAGTATCTGAGCAGTTCTTC.

V is TRBV5-1 and J is TRBJ2-1; TRBD2 matches at 10 bases. The junction had 7 bases not matched to a gene; V was cut back by 0 bases and J by 4 bases. Germline-derived CDR1 and CDR2 are SGHRS and YFSETQ. This CDR3 has 17 amino acids. CDR3 sequence (DNA): TGCGCCAGCAGCTTGGTGGCTAGCGGGAGTACTTACAATGAGCAGTTCTTC. This encodes CASSLVASGSTYNEQFF.

V and J are TRBV27 and TRBJ2-7; D is undetermined. Trimming cost V 3 bases and J 1 base, with 7 bases left between them. Germline CDR1 is MNHEY and CDR2 is SMNVEV (reference sequence). The CDR3 spans 13 residues. The CDR3 spells CASSFTDSYEQYF. The CDR3 DNA reads TGTGCCAGCAGTTTTACAGATTCCTACGAGCAGTACTTC.

This sequence joins TRBV14 and TRBJ1-1, with D hard to call. Germline-derived CDR1 and CDR2 are SGHDN and FVKESK. V dropped 6 bases and J dropped 0 bases, with 11 bases sitting between them. There are 14 residues in the CDR3. The CDR3 coding sequence is TGTGCCAGCAGGGCCCTGGGCCTGAACACTGAAGCTTTCTTT. Its protein is CASRALGLNTEAFF. Complete variable domain (other parts from reference TRBV14 and TRBJ1-1): EAGVTQFPSHSVIEKGQTVTLRCDPISGHDNLYWYRRVMGKEIKFLLHFVKESKQDESGMPNNRFLAERTGGTYSTLKVQPAELEDSGVYFCASRALGLNTEAFFGQGTRLTVV.

The chain has TRBV18 and TRBJ2-1; 7 nucleotides align to TRBD2. This CDR3 has 16 amino acids. Trimming took 1 base from V and 4 from J; bases not matched to a gene: 7. From germline, CDR1 is KGHSH and CDR2 LQKENI. The chain's CDR3 is CASSPRGGGSYNEQFF. The CDR3 DNA reads TGTGCCAGCTCACCACGGGGGGGAGGATCTTACAATGAGCAGTTCTTC. Full variable domain (remainder filled in from reference TRBV18 and TRBJ2-1): NAGVMQNPRHLVRRRGQEARLRCSPMKGHSHVYWYRQLPEEGLKFMVYLQKENIIDESGMPKERFSAEFPKEGPSILRIQQVVRGDSAAYFCASSPRGGGSYNEQFFGPGTRLTVL.

As DNA, the CDR3 is TGTGCCAGCAGCTTAGGGACTACTTTCTACGAGCAGTACTTC. It translates to CASSLGTTFYEQYF. V is TRBV7-9 and J is TRBJ2-7; TRBD2 is a possible D gene (6 bases). The CDR3 sequence is 14 residues long. Germline CDR1 is SEHNR and CDR2 is FQNEAQ (reference sequence). V was cut by 1 base and J by 3 bases, with 10 bases left in between.